Listed below are T cell receptor beta chains from one sample, sequenced in a study of shared clonotypes between healthy human individuals. Assay: immunoSEQ multiplex PCR; the TCRdb copy retains only in-frame clones and omits some. The sample yields some 2,500,000 clones, around 92% seen once. Sequenced sample: naive CD4+ T cells from PBMCs. The receptors shown here come from a man between 18 and 35 years old in good health. Some clones in this sample may be carry-over from other donors' samples. Each CDR3 is given with its conserved first and last residue. D genes are given only for firm matches.

D,V,J,DNA,CDR3
TRBD1,TRBV13,TRBJ1-3,TGTGCCAGTAGGGGACAGGGGGGAAACACCATATATTTT,CASRGQGGNTIYF
TRBD2,TRBV29-1,TRBJ2-7,TGCAGCTCCCTTAGGGTAGCGGGAGGCCCCAACAGTCTCGAGCAGTACTTC,CSSLRVAGGPNSLEQYF
.,TRBV10-3,TRBJ2-5,TGTGCCATCGGGGCGGGAGAGACCCAGTACTTC,CAIGAGETQYF
.,TRBV18,TRBJ2-6,TGTGCCAGCTCACCACCGGACGGTTCCTCTGGGGCCAACGTCCTGACTTTC,CASSPPDGSSGANVLTF
.,TRBV19,TRBJ2-1,TGTGCCAGTAGTATAGATCGGGGGAGGAATGAGCAGTTCTTC,CASSIDRGRNEQFF
TRBD2,TRBV4-3,TRBJ2-1,TGCGCCAGCAGCCAAGAACTGGGACTAGCGGGAGTGAATGAGCAGTTCTTC,CASSQELGLAGVNEQFF
TRBD2,TRBV2,TRBJ2-7,TGTGCCAGCAGAAAAGCTAGCGGCACGAGCTCCTACGAGCAGTACTTC,CASRKASGTSSYEQYF
.,TRBV5-1,TRBJ1-2,TGCGCCAGCAGCTTAATGCAGGGTCTATATGGCTACACCTTC,CASSLMQGLYGYTF
TRBD1,TRBV7-3,TRBJ2-5,TGTGCCAGCAGCTTGGGACCGACAGGGTACCAAGAGACCCAGTACTTC,CASSLGPTGYQETQYF
.,TRBV27,TRBJ2-6,TGTGCCAGCAGGAGCTCTGGGGCCAACGTCCTGACTTTC,CASRSSGANVLTF